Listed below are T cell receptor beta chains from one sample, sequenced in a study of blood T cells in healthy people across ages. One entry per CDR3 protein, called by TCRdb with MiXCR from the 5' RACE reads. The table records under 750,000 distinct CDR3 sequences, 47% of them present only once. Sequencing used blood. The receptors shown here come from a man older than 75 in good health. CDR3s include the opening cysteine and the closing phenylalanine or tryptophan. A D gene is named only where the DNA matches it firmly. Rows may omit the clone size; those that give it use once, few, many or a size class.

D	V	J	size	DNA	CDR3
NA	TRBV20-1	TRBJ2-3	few	TGCAGTGCTGATGACGGCCCAAATACGCAGTATTTT	CSADDGPNTQYF
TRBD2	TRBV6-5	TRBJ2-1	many	TGTGCCAGCATCGGGGCTAGCGGGAGTGATGAGCAGTTCTTC	CASIGASGSDEQFF
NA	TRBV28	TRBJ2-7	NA	TGTGCCAGCAGTTTAGGGCACCGGCCCCAGGGCCACGAGCAGTACTTC	CASSLGHRPQGHEQYF
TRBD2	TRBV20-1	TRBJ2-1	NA	TGCAGTGCTCTTGGCGGGAGTCCTTACAATGAGCAGTTCTTC	CSALGGSPYNEQFF
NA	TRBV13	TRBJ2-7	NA	TGTGCCAGCAGCCGCACCTTCAGGAACGAGCAGTACTTC	CASSRTFRNEQYF
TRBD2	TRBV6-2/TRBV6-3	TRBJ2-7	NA	TGTGCCAGCAGTTACGTGGCGGGAGGATCCTACGAGCAGTACTTC	CASSYVAGGSYEQYF
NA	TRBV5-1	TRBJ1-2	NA	TGCGCCAGCAGGGCCGGGACCTCCTTTGAGGGCTACACCTTC	CASRAGTSFEGYTF
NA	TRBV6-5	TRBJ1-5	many	TGTGCCAGCACGTCCTTTTCAACGCCGATCGTTCAGCCCCAGCATTTT	CASTSFSTPIVQPQHF
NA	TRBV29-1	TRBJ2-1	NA	TGCAGCGTTGGCAGGCAGGAGACCCAGTTCTTC	CSVGRQETQFF
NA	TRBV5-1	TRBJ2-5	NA	TGCGCCAGCAGCTTGGTTTCCGGGGTACAAGAGACCCAGTACTTC	CASSLVSGVQETQYF
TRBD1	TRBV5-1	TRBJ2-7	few	TGCGCCAGCAGCTTATATGGACAGGGCTACGAGCAGTACTTC	CASSLYGQGYEQYF
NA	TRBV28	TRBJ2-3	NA	TGTGCCAGCAGTTACGGACAGAACACAAATCCTAGCACAGATACGCAGTATTTT	CASSYGQNTNPSTDTQYF
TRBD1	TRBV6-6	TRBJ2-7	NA	TGTGCCAGCATTTCAGGGGGCGCCTGGGTCCTCCTGTTCGAGCAGTACTTC	CASISGGAWVLLFEQYF
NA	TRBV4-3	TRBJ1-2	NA	TGCGCCAGCAGCCAAGACGGGGCCAGGGCGAAAAGGGGCTACACCTTC	CASSQDGARAKRGYTF
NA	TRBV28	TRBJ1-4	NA	TGTGCCAGCAGTTCGACCTGGACAGAACTGTTTTTT	CASSSTWTELFF
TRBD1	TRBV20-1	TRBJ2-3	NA	TGCAGTGCGTCCGGGACAGGGGGCCCAGATACGCAGTATTTT	CSASGTGGPDTQYF
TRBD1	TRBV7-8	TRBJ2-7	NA	TGTGCCAGCAGCTTTCCGGGACAGGGCTACTCCTACGAGCAGTACTTC	CASSFPGQGYSYEQYF
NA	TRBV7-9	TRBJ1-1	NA	TGTGCCAGCAGCTCATCTAACCAGGGGAAGGACACTGAAGCTTTCTTT	CASSSSNQGKDTEAFF
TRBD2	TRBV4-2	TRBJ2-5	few	TGTGCCAGCAGCCAAGCGACTAGCGGGAGGGTAGAGACCCAGTACTTC	CASSQATSGRVETQYF
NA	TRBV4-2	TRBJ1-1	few	TGTGCCAGCAGCCAAGATCTCAGGAAATCAACTGAAGCTTTCTTT	CASSQDLRKSTEAFF
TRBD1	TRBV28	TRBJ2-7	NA	TGTGCCAGCGGACAGGGAAACTCCTACGAGCAGTACTTC	CASGQGNSYEQYF
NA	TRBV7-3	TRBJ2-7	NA	TGTGCCAGCAGCTTATTGGGAGGCTACGAGCAGTACTTC	CASSLLGGYEQYF
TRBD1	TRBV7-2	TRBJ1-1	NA	TGTGCCAGCAGCCCCAGGGGGCTGAACACTGAAGCTTTCTTT	CASSPRGLNTEAFF
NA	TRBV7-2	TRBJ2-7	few	TGTGCCAGCAGCTTCCCGGGTTTTAATTACGAGCAGTACTTC	CASSFPGFNYEQYF
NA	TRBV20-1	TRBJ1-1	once	TGCAGTGCTAGTCCCTGGGACGGTGCGCGGAGGGCTGAAGCTTTCTTT	CSASPWDGARRAEAFF
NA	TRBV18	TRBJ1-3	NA	TGTGCCAGCTCACCTCTTAGGGGGTCTGGAAACACCATATATTTT	CASSPLRGSGNTIYF
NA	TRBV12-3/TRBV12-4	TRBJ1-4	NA	TGTGCCAGCAGTCCCGGAGTTGTCACAGGGAGTTATAATGAAAAACTGTTTTTT	CASSPGVVTGSYNEKLFF
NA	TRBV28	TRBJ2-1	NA	TGTGCCAGCAGCCGAGCCCTTGACAGGAATGAGCAGTTCTTC	CASSRALDRNEQFF